This TCR beta chain was recovered during a study of T cell clonality in common variable immunodeficiency. Overall study findings and caveats: Patient heterogeneity in the CVID cohort limited correlations between repertoire features and clinical complications.

Profiled with immunoSEQ multiplex PCR; TCRdb holds only in-frame clones, not every one. There are about 45,000 clones in the sample, none observed a single time. At least ten counts were recorded for this clone. Antigen specificity is unknown. Read sequence stops 3 residues before the CDR3 end, and the germline J gene provides the missing end. The CDR3 has 13 residues. Per the germline V gene, CDR1 is LNHDA and CDR2 is SQIVND (reference sequence). The receptor was isolated from a person aged 18 to 70 in good health. Sequences were obtained from peripheral blood mononuclear cells. This chain links TRBV19 with TRBJ1-2; tentative D call: TRBD1 (5 bases). CDR3 region: CASSMGRDGGYTF. The sequenced CDR3 bases are TGTGCCAGTAGTATGGGCAGGGATGGAGGC.